These T cell receptor beta chains were read from a single sample in a study of shared clonotypes between healthy human individuals. Clones were sequenced by immunoSEQ multiplex PCR, and TCRdb holds only the in-frame ones, with some missing. Of about 96,000 clones in the sample, around 43% were seen once. The sample comprised PBMCs. These receptors were obtained from a woman in her thirties or forties in good health. Some clones in this sample may be carry-over from other donors' samples. Each CDR3 is given with its conserved first and last residue. Fields, in order: clone size, D gene, V gene, J gene, CDR3 DNA, CDR3 protein. A D gene is named only where the DNA matches it firmly. Not all rows give a size; the values are once, few, many and, for expanded clones, a class.

size: few
D: TRBD1
V: TRBV7-2
J: TRBJ2-7
DNA: TGTGCCAGCAGCTCTCCCCACAGGGGAGAACACGAGCAGTACTTC
CDR3: CASSSPHRGEHEQYF

size: NA
D: TRBD2
V: TRBV7-2
J: TRBJ2-5
DNA: TGTGCCAGCAGCGCCCAGACTAGCGCAGAGACCCAGTACTTC
CDR3: CASSAQTSAETQYF

size: NA
D: TRBD2
V: TRBV5-1
J: TRBJ2-1
DNA: TGCGCCAGCAGCTGGACACCGGGACTAGCGGCTAATGAGCAGTTCTTC
CDR3: CASSWTPGLAANEQFF

size: many
D: NA
V: TRBV2
J: TRBJ2-7
DNA: TGTGCCACCCAGGCACCTTCCTACGAGCAGTACTTC
CDR3: CATQAPSYEQYF

size: NA
D: NA
V: TRBV20-1
J: TRBJ1-2
DNA: TGCAGTGCCCCTCGGGCCGTTGGCTACACCTTC
CDR3: CSAPRAVGYTF

size: NA
D: NA
V: TRBV6-6
J: TRBJ2-5
DNA: TGTGCCAGCAGTTACACAGGATTGAAAGAGACCCAGTACTTC
CDR3: CASSYTGLKETQYF

size: NA
D: TRBD2
V: TRBV10-1
J: TRBJ2-7
DNA: TGCGCCAGCAGTGCGGGGGGGCGAGACGAGCAGTACTTC
CDR3: CASSAGGRDEQYF

size: NA
D: NA
V: TRBV30
J: TRBJ1-5
DNA: TGTGCCTGGAGTGTACGGGGTTACAATCAGCCCCAGCATTTT
CDR3: CAWSVRGYNQPQHF

size: many
D: NA
V: TRBV7-3
J: TRBJ2-5
DNA: TGTGCCAGCAGCTCTCAGGGCACAGAGACCCAGTACTTC
CDR3: CASSSQGTETQYF

size: NA
D: NA
V: TRBV9
J: TRBJ1-2
DNA: TGTGCCAGCAGCCCTCGGGGAGGACACTATGGCTACACCTTC
CDR3: CASSPRGGHYGYTF

size: many
D: TRBD2
V: TRBV7-2
J: TRBJ2-4
DNA: TGTGCCAGCAGCTTAGCTAGCGGGGCGGACATTCAGTACTTC
CDR3: CASSLASGADIQYF

size: NA
D: NA
V: TRBV15
J: TRBJ2-7
DNA: TGTGCCACCAGCAGAGATAATTTTCAGGGCGAGCAGTACTTC
CDR3: CATSRDNFQGEQYF

size: few
D: NA
V: TRBV5-1
J: TRBJ2-4
DNA: TGCGCCAGCAGCTTGGAGTCAGAGGGGAACATTCAGTACTTC
CDR3: CASSLESEGNIQYF

size: few
D: NA
V: TRBV7-3
J: TRBJ1-5
DNA: TGTGCCAGCAGCCGGACTGATCAGCCCCAGCATTTT
CDR3: CASSRTDQPQHF

size: few
D: NA
V: TRBV7-9
J: TRBJ1-2
DNA: TGTGCCAGCAGCGGGCAGGGAGCGGGGGCGGATGGCTACACCTTC
CDR3: CASSGQGAGADGYTF